This T cell receptor (beta chain) comes out of a study of blood T cells in healthy people across ages (dated by TCRdb to the mid-2010s). Study-wide context: In model experiments, template switching captured roughly one uniquely barcoded TCR beta cDNA molecule for every two T cells. To track age-related changes in TCR beta repertoire diversity, the study relied on deep sequencing normalized with unique cDNA molecular identifiers. To avoid experimental bias, donors of different ages were randomly spread across the sequencing lanes. Donors were grouped into four age groups: young (average approximately 16 years), middle-aged (39), aged (around 60) and long-lived (approximately 78). The study analyzed two additional independent replicas of 1 million unique cDNA reads from the same blood draw for two donors, one aged 18 to 30 and one aged 80 or older.

This clonotype appeared a few times. Its antigen target is currently unknown. No much larger clone exists at a distance of one base, and base qualities are not known. Systemically healthy Caucasian individuals from Russia, some 40 in total and aged about 6 to 95 years, were included as donors. Roughly 11 milliliters of peripheral blood were drawn from each donor into EDTA-treated Vacutainer tubes. Ficoll-Paque density-gradient centrifugation was used to isolate PBMCs, with at least 6.5 million obtained per sample. Trizol reagent was used to extract total RNA from PBMCs, with at least 6 micrograms per sample. For every donor, flow cytometry on a PBMC aliquot measured the percentage of naive CD45RAhigh/CD27high T cells. Libraries were built with 5' RACE. Sequencing was carried out with an Illumina HiSeq 2500. A second PCR of about 7 to 12 cycles was run with a J-beta primer mix and a sample-barcoded 5' primer. A unique molecular identifier was introduced onto each TCR beta cDNA molecule by a template-switch 5' adaptor carrying 12 random nucleotides. Each sample yielded at least 2.5 million CDR3-containing paired-end reads. First-strand cDNA synthesis was performed from all RNA using the Mint cDNA synthesis kit, with priming by a TRBC-specific oligonucleotide. After uracil-DNA glycosylase treatment, a first 18-cycle PCR used universal primers M1SS and BC2_uni_R on all cDNA. The published analysis was carried out like this. Each sample was normalized by randomly selecting 1 million high-quality reads, each carrying a distinct molecular identifier. Reads sharing molecular identifiers were discarded rather than binned into consensus sequences. MiTCR, set to a Q25 quality threshold and the strictest error-elimination algorithm, was used for CDR3 identification, clonotype clustering and error correction. A nonparametric unseen species model using Euler transformation provided a lower-bound estimate of total TCR beta diversity. The public reads were quality trimmed at Q25 with fastp and then assembled into clones with MiXCR by TCRdb, keeping productive beta chains. Rows merge per CDR3 protein into single entries with the most common DNA and genes. These V and J calls rely on TCRdb rather than the paper's analysis. The sample data list over 1,500,000 distinct CDR3 sequences, and approximately 50% of these were observed just once. The biggest ten clones account for roughly 2.1% of the sample.

The paper's findings and limits, for the study overall: As age increased, observed TCR beta diversity per million T cells dropped in a roughly linear way, and a significant reduction was already evident by age 40. The percentage of naive T cells measured by flow cytometry correlated strongly with observed TCR beta diversity. Compared with the aged group, the long-lived group had more naive CD4+ T cells, fewer expanded clones and increased TCR diversity, suggesting age selection. Estimates of total diversity based on one million sequenced T cells were regarded as lower bounds and as underestimates. Because donor CMV infection status was unknown, age-related changes in expanded clonotypes were potentially confounded. Since profiling was done on bulk unsorted PBMCs, naive and antigen-experienced compartments could not be conclusively compared.

Including the terminal cysteine and phenylalanine, the CDR3 comprises 12 residues. Of all the DNA, just the CDR3 is kept, 36 bases in frame from base 1. The germline V gene (reference sequence) gives CDR1 as DFQATT and CDR2 as SNEGSKA. Cut back by 5 bases and 6 bases, the V and J ends lie 11 bases apart. The sequenced sample was blood. This receptor chain uses TRBV20-1 and TRBJ2-4, with the D gene not clear enough to name. The TCR sequence derives from a woman aged 40 to 50 in good health. CDR3 region: CSAPEVSNIQYF. The DNA reads TGCAGTGCTCCAGAAGTCTCAAACATTCAGTACTTC.